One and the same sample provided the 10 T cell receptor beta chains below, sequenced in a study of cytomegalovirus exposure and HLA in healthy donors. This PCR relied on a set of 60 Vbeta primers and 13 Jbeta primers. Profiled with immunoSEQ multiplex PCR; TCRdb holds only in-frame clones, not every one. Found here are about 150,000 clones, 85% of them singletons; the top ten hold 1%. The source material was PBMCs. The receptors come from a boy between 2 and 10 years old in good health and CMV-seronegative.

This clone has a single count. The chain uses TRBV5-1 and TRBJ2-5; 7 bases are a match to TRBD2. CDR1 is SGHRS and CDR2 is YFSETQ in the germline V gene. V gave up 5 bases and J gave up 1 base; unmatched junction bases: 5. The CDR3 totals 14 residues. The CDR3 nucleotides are TGCGCCAGCAGGGCTCTAGCGGCCCAAGAGACCCAGTACTTC. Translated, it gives CASRALAAQETQYF.

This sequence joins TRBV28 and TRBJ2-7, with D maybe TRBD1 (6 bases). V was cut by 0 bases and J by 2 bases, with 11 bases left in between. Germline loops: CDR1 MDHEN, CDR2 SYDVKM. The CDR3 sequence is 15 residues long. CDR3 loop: CASSLWTGLTYEQYV. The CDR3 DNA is TGTGCCAGCAGTTTATGGACAGGCTTAACCTACGAGCAGTACGTC.

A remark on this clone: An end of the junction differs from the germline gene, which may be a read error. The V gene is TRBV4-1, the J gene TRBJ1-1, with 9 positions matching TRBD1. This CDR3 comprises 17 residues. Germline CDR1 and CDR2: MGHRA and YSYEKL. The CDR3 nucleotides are TGCGCCAGCAACCAAGATGGGACAGGGTGGAGGAACACTGAAGCTTTCTTT. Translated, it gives CASNQDGTGWRNTEAFF.

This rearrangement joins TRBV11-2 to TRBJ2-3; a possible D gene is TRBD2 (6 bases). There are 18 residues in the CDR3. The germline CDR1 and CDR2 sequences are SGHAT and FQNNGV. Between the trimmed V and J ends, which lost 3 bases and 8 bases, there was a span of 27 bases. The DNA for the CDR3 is TGTGCCAGCAGCTTCATCGGGCCGGGACGTGGGAGGAGGGGTACGCAGTATTTT. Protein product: CASSFIGPGRGRRGTQYF.

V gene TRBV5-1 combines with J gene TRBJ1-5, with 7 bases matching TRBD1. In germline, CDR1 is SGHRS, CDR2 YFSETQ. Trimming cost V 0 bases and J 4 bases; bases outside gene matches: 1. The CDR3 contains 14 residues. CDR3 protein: CASSLEGANQPQHF. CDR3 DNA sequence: TGCGCCAGCAGCTTGGAGGGGGCGAATCAGCCCCAGCATTTT.

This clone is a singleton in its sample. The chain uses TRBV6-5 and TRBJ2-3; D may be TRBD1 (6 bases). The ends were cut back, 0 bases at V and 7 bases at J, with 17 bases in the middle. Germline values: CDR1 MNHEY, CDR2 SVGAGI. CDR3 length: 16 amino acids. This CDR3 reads CASSYSSSSGANTQYF. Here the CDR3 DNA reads TGTGCCAGCAGTTACTCCTCTAGTTCAGGGGCAAATACGCAGTATTTT.

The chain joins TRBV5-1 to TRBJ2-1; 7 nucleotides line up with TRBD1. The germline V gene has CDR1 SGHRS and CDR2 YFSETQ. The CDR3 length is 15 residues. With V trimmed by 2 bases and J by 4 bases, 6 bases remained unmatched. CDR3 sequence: CASSLRDRAYNEQFF. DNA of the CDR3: TGCGCCAGCAGCTTAAGGGACAGAGCTTACAATGAGCAGTTCTTC.

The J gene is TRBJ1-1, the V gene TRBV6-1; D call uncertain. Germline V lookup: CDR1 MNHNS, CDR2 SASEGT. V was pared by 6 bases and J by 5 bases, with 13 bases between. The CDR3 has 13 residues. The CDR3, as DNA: TGTGCCAGCAGAGTGTGGGGAGGGACTGAAGCTTTCTTT. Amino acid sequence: CASRVWGGTEAFF.

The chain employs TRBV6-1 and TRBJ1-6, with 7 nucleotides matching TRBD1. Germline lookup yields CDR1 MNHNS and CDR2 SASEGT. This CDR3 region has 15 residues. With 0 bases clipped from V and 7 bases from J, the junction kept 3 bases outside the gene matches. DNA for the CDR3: TGTGCCAGCAGTGAAGCTGTGACAGGGAATTCACCCCTCCACTTT. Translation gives CASSEAVTGNSPLHF.

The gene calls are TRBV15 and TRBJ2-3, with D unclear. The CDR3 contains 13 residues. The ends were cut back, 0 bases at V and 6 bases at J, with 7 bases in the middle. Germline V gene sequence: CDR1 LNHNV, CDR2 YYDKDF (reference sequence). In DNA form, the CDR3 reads TGTGCCACCAGCAGAGATCACGGTGATACGCAGTATTTT. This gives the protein CATSRDHGDTQYF.